Following are 5 T cell receptor beta chains from one sample sequenced in a study of T cells in Graves' hyperthyroidism and ophthalmopathy. The source material, RNA transcripts, was used to amplify TCR beta CDR3 regions. The TCR CDR3 first-round RT-PCR relied on the HTBI primer set. Each CDR3 protein gets one entry after TCRdb re-called the multiplex PCR reads with MiXCR. This table has about 250,000 distinct CDR3 sequences, about 16% appearing once. Sequenced input: blood. Every receptor here comes from a woman aged 45-59 years with Graves' hyperthyroidism that later progressed to Graves' ophthalmopathy.

This clonotype was seen more than once but under ten times. The chain joins TRBV9 to TRBJ1-2; weak D call: TRBD1 (5 bases). From germline, CDR1 is SGDLS and CDR2 YYNGEE. Trimming removed 0 bases at V and 8 bases at J, with 14 bases between. This CDR3 has 14 amino acids. CDR3 amino acids: CASSVVTDNGGYTF. The DNA for the CDR3 is TGTGCCAGCAGCGTAGTGACAGATAATGGAGGCTACACCTTC.

In this sample, this clonotype turned up many times. The chain links TRBV5-1 to TRBJ1-2; 10 bases align to TRBD1. V was clipped by 4 bases and J by 3 bases; unmatched bases: 3. In germline, CDR1 is SGHRS, CDR2 YFSETQ. The CDR3 totals 14 residues. The CDR3: CASSTGTGDYGYTF. The DNA for the CDR3 is TGCGCCAGCAGCACCGGGACAGGGGACTATGGCTACACCTTC.

This clonotype was detected ten times or more. The chain joins TRBV29-1 to TRBJ2-7; 9 positions agree with TRBD1. This CDR3 has 16 residues. Germline lookup yields CDR1 SQVTM and CDR2 ANQGSEA. The V gene end was trimmed by 6 bases and the J gene end by 5 bases; junction bases not matched to a gene: 17. The CDR3 DNA reads TGCAGCGTCGAGAGGTGGTCGGGACAGGGACGAAACGAGCAGTACTTC. This translates into CSVERWSGQGRNEQYF.

This clonotype has only a few counts. The CDR3, as DNA: TGTGCCAGCTCACCAGGGAGGATGTATGATGAAAAACTGTTTTTT. Residues: CASSPGRMYDEKLFF. This sequence joins TRBV18 and TRBJ1-4, with no clear D. The germline V gene encodes CDR1 KGHSH and CDR2 LQKENI. The V gene lost 2 bases and the J gene lost 6 bases, with 13 bases spanning the gap. The CDR3 contains 15 residues.

This clonotype has at least ten counts. The genes are TRBV7-8 and TRBJ2-3; the D gene is possibly TRBD2 (5 bases). This CDR3 has 21 residues. Trimming took off 3 bases at V and 2 bases at J, with 30 bases between the two ends. Germline V lookup: CDR1 SGHVS, CDR2 FQNEAQ. The CDR3 loop is CASSFADGADPTLAITDTQYF. DNA of the CDR3: TGTGCCAGCAGCTTCGCTGACGGAGCGGATCCTACACTTGCAATCACAGATACGCAGTATTTT.